These 18 T cell receptor beta chains were all obtained from the same sample, sequenced in a study of vaccination and CD4 T cells after COVID-19. Sequenced with the Oncomine TCR Beta short-read assay was DNA taken from cultured CD4+ T cells. MiXCR was run by TCRdb on the PCR reads, yielding one entry per CDR3 protein. This sample yields 9,500 to 15,000 distinct CDR3 sequences, of which 45% to 60% are seen a single time; 26% belongs to the top ten. Treatment reported: roughly ten-day PBMC culture with coronavirus spike peptide pools or control peptides (ViraFEST assay). The antigens for these receptors are not known. Sequencing was performed on CD4+ T cells from blood, cultured in vitro. The receptors shown here come from a human donor who had recovered from COVID-19.

The chain links TRBV20-1 to TRBJ1-5, with a tentative D call TRBD1 (5 bases). The V and J ends lost 6 bases and 3 bases respectively, with 12 bases between them. The CDR3 contains 13 residues. Germline CDR1 and CDR2: DFQATT and SNEGSKA (reference sequence). This chain's CDR3 is CSAQGTINQPQHF. The CDR3 coding sequence is TGCAGTGCCCAAGGGACCATCAATCAGCCCCAGCATTTT.

The V and J genes are TRBV6-1 and TRBJ2-7; unclear D gene. With 5 bases removed from V and 4 bases from J, the gap between germline ends came to 12 bases. The germline V gene has CDR1 MNHNS and CDR2 SASEGT. The CDR3 covers 13 residues. The CDR3 sequence is CASSPAGRYEQYF. The CDR3 nucleotides read TGTGCCAGCAGTCCCGCAGGTCGGTACGAGCAGTACTTC.

There are a few counts of this clonotype. The chain carries TRBV21-1 and TRBJ2-2; TRBD2 was called by the table and not checked on the DNA. TRBV21-1 is a documented pseudogene. The CDR3 runs 17 residues. CDR3 sequence: CASSCRTSGRNTGELFF. The CDR3 DNA follows: TGTGCCAGCAGCTGCCGGACTAGCGGGAGGAACACCGGGGAGCTGTTTTTT.

The V and J genes are TRBV12-3 or TRBV12-4 and TRBJ2-2; D is ambiguous. This CDR3 region has 12 residues. V was trimmed by 7 bases and J by 6 bases, leaving 9 bases between them. In DNA, the CDR3 is TGTGCCAGCACCAATTGGCCCGGGGAGCTGTTTTTT. Protein: CASTNWPGELFF.

The gene calls are TRBV6-2 or TRBV6-3 and TRBJ2-7; D unclear. V lost 4 bases and J lost 0, with 22 bases in between. CDR3 length equals 18 residues. Germline assignment: CDR1 MNHEY and CDR2 SVGEGT. CDR3 nucleotide sequence: TGTGCCAGCAGTTTTCCCACCTCAAGGACGAGGAGCTCCTACGAGCAGTACTTC. It specifies CASSFPTSRTRSSYEQYF.

The table lists this clonotype with a count of one. This chain uses TRBV7-2 with TRBJ1-1, with D possibly matching TRBD1 (5 bases). V was clipped by 5 bases and J by 7 bases, with 17 bases between them. CDR3 length: 14 residues. The V gene's germline CDR1 is SGHTA and CDR2 FQGNSA. CDR3 nucleotide sequence: TGTGCCAGCAGCACCCAGGGCGTGGTGGGTGAAGCTTTCTTT. Residues: CASSTQGVVGEAFF. Using reference TRBV7-2 and TRBJ1-1 for the parts outside the CDR3, the full variable domain is GAGVSQSPSNKVTEKGKDVELRCDPISGHTALYWYRQSLGQGLEFLIYFQGNSAPDKSGLPSDRFSAERTGGSVSTLTIQRTQQEDSAVYLCASSTQGVVGEAFFGQGTRLTVV.

This rearrangement joins TRBV19 to TRBJ1-1; no definite D call. The CDR3 is 14 amino acids. Germline values: CDR1 LNHDA, CDR2 SQIVND (reference sequence). The ends were cut back, 1 base at V and 1 base at J, with 7 bases in the middle. The CDR3, as DNA: TGTGCCAGTAGTATAGGGACCCAGAACACTGAAGCTTTCTTT. This codes for CASSIGTQNTEAFF.

The J gene is TRBJ2-7, the V gene TRBV20-1; possibly TRBD1 or TRBD2 for D (5 bases each). V was trimmed by 6 bases and J by 2 bases, leaving 11 bases between them. Looked up from germline, CDR1 is DFQATT and CDR2 is SNEGSKA (reference sequence). CDR3 size: 12 residues. CDR3 sequence (DNA): TGCAGTGCCGGGACCTCCCCCTACGAGCAGTACTTC. Translated: CSAGTSPYEQYF.

The chain combines TRBV20-1 with TRBJ1-2; no reliable D call. This CDR3 has 15 residues. Trimming shortened V by 0 bases and J by 1 base, and 12 bases separated the two germline ends. Germline V CDR1 and CDR2: DFQATT, SNEGSKA (reference sequence). In nucleotides, the CDR3 is TGCAGTGCTAGAGATCGACTGCGGAATAACTATGGCTACACCTTC. It specifies CSARDRLRNNYGYTF.

Points on this clonotype: A much larger clonotype is one base distant, so this may be a read error. The chain employs TRBV6-1 and TRBJ2-5; D remains unclear. Germline-derived CDR1 and CDR2 are MNHNS and SASEGT. This CDR3 spans 17 amino acids. Trimming left V 2 bases short and J 0 bases short, with 16 bases between. Written as DNA, the CDR3 is TGTGCCAGCAGTGAACTGGGCTACTCCCAGTACCAAGAGACCCAGTACTTC. This translates into CASSELGYSQYQETQYF.

This clonotype was observed once. The rearrangement links TRBV29-1 to TRBJ1-2; D is undetermined. The CDR3 runs 13 residues. Trimming left V 3 bases short and J 7 bases short, with 15 bases between. In germline, CDR1 is SQVTM, CDR2 ANQGSEA. CDR3 bases: TGCAGCGTTGAGCTTTTGGGAATCGGTGGCTACACCTTC. It yields the protein CSVELLGIGGYTF.

The rearrangement uses TRBV5-1 and TRBJ2-5; no definite D call. Trimming stripped 0 bases from V and 2 bases from J, with 8 bases between. Germline V gene sequence: CDR1 SGHRS, CDR2 YFSETQ. The CDR3 spans 14 residues. This CDR3 reads CASSLGQPQETQYF. CDR3 in DNA: TGCGCCAGCAGCTTGGGCCAGCCACAAGAGACCCAGTACTTC.

The chain couples TRBV28 to TRBJ2-7; a weak D match, TRBD2 (5 bases). Germline V gene data show CDR1 as MDHEN and CDR2 as SYDVKM. Trimming took off 5 bases at V and 4 bases at J, with 9 bases between the two ends. The CDR3 is 12 amino acids. The chain's CDR3 is CASSPEGYEQYF. As DNA, the CDR3 is TGTGCCAGCAGTCCAGAGGGTTACGAGCAGTACTTC.

The V and J genes are TRBV12-5 and TRBJ1-2; weak D call: TRBD1 (6 bases). The ends were cut back, 2 bases at V and 2 bases at J, with 18 bases in the middle. This CDR3 comprises 17 residues. Germline assignment: CDR1 LGHNT and CDR2 FRNRAP. The CDR3 region is CASGLQLTGTPNYGYTF. The CDR3, as DNA: TGTGCTAGTGGTTTGCAGTTGACCGGGACACCGAACTATGGCTACACCTTC.

The genes are TRBV27 and TRBJ1-2; a possible D gene is TRBD1 (5 bases). With 6 bases removed from V and 8 bases from J, the gap between germline ends came to 16 bases. Looked up from germline, CDR1 is MNHEY and CDR2 is SMNVEV (reference sequence). This CDR3 comprises 13 residues. The CDR3 DNA reads as TGTGCCAGCAGCCGAACAGGTTCCCGCGGCTACACCTTC. This translates into CASSRTGSRGYTF.

The sample holds one count of this clonotype. The chain carries TRBV20-1 and TRBJ2-1; D is possibly TRBD2 (5 bases). The V end lost 6 bases, the J end lost 2 bases, and 17 bases lay between the germline ends. Germline values: CDR1 DFQATT, CDR2 SNEGSKA (reference sequence). This CDR3 contains 15 residues. The CDR3 spells CSALNRGTPYNEQFF. The CDR3 nucleotides read TGCAGTGCCCTCAATCGGGGTACGCCCTACAATGAGCAGTTCTTC.

V is TRBV7-8 and J is TRBJ1-3; D gene unclear. This CDR3 has 12 residues. CDR1 SGHVS and CDR2 FQNEAQ come from the germline V gene. V lost 0 bases, J lost 8 bases, and 5 bases lay in between. DNA of the CDR3: TGTGCCAGCAGCTTAGCTGGTCACACCATATATTTT. It encodes CASSLAGHTIYF.

This chain joins TRBV28 and TRBJ1-6; no clear D. The V end was cut by 6 bases, the J end by 4 bases, with 19 bases between. Germline V gene lookup returns CDR1 MDHEN and CDR2 SYDVKM. The CDR3 loop spans 17 amino acids. The CDR3 DNA is TGTGCCAGCAGACTGGCGCGGGTCCGAGGTTATAATTCACCCCTCCACTTT. Translated, it gives CASRLARVRGYNSPLHF.